A single T cell receptor (beta chain) is shown here with its context. Its antigen is as yet unknown. The sample is drawn from a study of identical twins. The study, taken as a whole, reports: Fewer insertions were carried by abundant cord blood beta clonotypes, but none was seen in memory repertoires. Beta out-of-frame sequences showed weaker excess twin sharing.

The CDR3 length is 15 residues. Germline assignment: CDR1 MDHEN and CDR2 SYDVKM. The V end lost 7 bases, the J end lost 3 bases, and 17 bases lay between the germline ends. Using its own MiXCR run on the 5' RACE reads, TCRdb lists one record per CDR3 protein. The sample holds 350,000 or so distinct CDR3 sequences, 9% to 15% seen once. Each donor was a healthy Caucasian. This same sample was also part of a study on yellow fever vaccine responses in identical twins. That investigation notes: Twins reportedly showed a vaccine T cell response that seemed partly convergent and partly personalized.

Sequencing input: CD8+ T cells sorted from blood. The sequence came from a woman between 18 and 29 years old in good health. The chain is built from TRBV28 and TRBJ2-3, with D perhaps TRBD1 (6 bases). The CDR3 protein is CASKHREVWTDTQYF. The CDR3 coding sequence is TGTGCCAGCAAACACAGGGAAGTCTGGACAGATACGCAGTATTTT.